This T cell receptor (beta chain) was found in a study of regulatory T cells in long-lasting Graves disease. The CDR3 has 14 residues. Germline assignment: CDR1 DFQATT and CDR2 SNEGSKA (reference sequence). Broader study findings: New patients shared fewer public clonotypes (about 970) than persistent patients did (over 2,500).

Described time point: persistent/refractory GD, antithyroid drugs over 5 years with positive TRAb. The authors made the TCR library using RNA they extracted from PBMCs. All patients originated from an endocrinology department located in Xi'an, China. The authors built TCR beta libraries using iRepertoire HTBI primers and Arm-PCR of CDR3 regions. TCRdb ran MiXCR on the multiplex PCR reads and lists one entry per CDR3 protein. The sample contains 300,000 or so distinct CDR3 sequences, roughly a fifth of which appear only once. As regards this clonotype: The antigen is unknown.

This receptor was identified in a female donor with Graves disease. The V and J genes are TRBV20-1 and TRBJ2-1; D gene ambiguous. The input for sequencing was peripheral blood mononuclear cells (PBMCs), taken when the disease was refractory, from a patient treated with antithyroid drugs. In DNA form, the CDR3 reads TGCAGCGCCTCTATTACGAGAGGTTACAATGAGCAGTTCTTC. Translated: CSASITRGYNEQFF.